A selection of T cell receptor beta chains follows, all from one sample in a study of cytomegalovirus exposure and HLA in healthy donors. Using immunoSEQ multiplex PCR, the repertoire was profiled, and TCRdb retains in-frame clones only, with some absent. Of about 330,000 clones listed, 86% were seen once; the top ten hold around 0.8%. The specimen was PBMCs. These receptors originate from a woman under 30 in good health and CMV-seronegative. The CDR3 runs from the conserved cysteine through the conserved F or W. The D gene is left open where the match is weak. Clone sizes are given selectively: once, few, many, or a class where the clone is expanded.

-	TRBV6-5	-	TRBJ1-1	TGTGCCAGCAGTTACAAAGGACAAGTAGAAGCTTTCTTT	CASSYKGQVEAFF
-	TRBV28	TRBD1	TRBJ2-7	TGTGCCAGCAGTACGCAGGGGGCGAAGAACGAGCAGTACTTC	CASSTQGAKNEQYF
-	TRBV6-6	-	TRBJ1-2	TGTGCCAGCAGTTACATCGGGGGGTTCTATGGCTACACCTTC	CASSYIGGFYGYTF
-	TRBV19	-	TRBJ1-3	TGTGCCAGTAGTAGGCAGGGTGGAACGGGAAACACCATATATTTT	CASSRQGGTGNTIYF
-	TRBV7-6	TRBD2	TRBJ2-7	TGTGCCAGCAGCACCGGGACTAGCGGGAGGAACGAGCAGTACTTC	CASSTGTSGRNEQYF
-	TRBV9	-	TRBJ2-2	TGTGCCAGCAGCGATCGGGTCACCGGGGAGCTGTTTTTT	CASSDRVTGELFF
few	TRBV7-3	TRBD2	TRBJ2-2	TGTGCCAGCAGCACCGGACTAGCGGGAGCGACCGGGGAGCTGTTTTTT	CASSTGLAGATGELFF
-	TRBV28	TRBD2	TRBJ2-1	TGTGCCAGCACCCCTTCCGGGACTAGCGGCTCCTACAATGAGCAGTTCTTC	CASTPSGTSGSYNEQFF
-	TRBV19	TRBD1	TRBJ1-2	TGTGCCAGTAATTTACCGGGACAGTCAGATGGCTACACCTTC	CASNLPGQSDGYTF
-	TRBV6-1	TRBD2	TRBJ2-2	TGTGCCAGCAGTGAGGACGGGAGGGCCACCGGGGAGCTGTTTTTT	CASSEDGRATGELFF
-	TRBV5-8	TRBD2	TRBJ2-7	TGTGCCAGCGGCGGGGACTACCAAAACCCCTACGAGCAGTACTTC	CASGGDYQNPYEQYF
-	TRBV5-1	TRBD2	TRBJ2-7	TGCGCCAGCAGCCCAACTAGCGGGAGGGACGAGCAGTACTTC	CASSPTSGRDEQYF
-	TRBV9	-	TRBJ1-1	TGTGCCAGCAGCGTAATACAGGGTGGCACTGAAGCTTTCTTT	CASSVIQGGTEAFF
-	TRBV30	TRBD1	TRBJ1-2	TGTGCCAGTGGACAGGGGGCGTCCGGCTACACCTTC	CASGQGASGYTF
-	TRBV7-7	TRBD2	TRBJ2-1	TGTGCTAGCAGCTTAGTAGCGGGAGGAAGGAATGAGCAGTTCTTC	CASSLVAGGRNEQFF
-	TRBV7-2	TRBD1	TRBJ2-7	TGTGCCAGCAGCCCCTGGGACAGGGTTAGGGGCGAGCAGTACTTC	CASSPWDRVRGEQYF
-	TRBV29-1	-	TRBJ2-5	TGCAGCGTTGAAGATCAACAGCAAGAGACCCAGTACTTC	CSVEDQQQETQYF
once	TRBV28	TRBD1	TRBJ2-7	TGTGCCAGCAGTCGGACAGGTTACGAGCAGTACTTC	CASSRTGYEQYF
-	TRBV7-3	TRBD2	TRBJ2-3	TGTGCCAGCAGCTCGGGACTAGCCTTAGATACGCAGTATTTT	CASSSGLALDTQYF
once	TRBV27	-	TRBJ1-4	TGTGCCAGCAGTTACGGACAGACCTCTAATGAAAAACTGTTTTTT	CASSYGQTSNEKLFF
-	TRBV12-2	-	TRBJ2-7	TGTGCAAGTCGCTTATCTCGATTAGCGGGACCTTCCTACGAGCAGTACTTC	CASRLSRLAGPSYEQYF
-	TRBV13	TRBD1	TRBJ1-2	TGTGCCAGCAGCTTAGCAGGGGACAGGGTATCTAACTATGGCTACACCTTC	CASSLAGDRVSNYGYTF
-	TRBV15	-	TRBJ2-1	TGTGCCACCAGCAGCAGAATTACCTACAATGAGCAGTTCTTC	CATSSRITYNEQFF
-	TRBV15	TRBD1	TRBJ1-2	TGTGCCACCAGCAGAGATCAGGGGGCTAACTATGGCTACACCTTC	CATSRDQGANYGYTF
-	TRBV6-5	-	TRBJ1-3	TGTGCCAGCAGTTACTCGACGGCAGGGAATGGGAACACCATATATTTT	CASSYSTAGNGNTIYF
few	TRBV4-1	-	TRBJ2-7	TGCGCCAGCAGCCAAGATAGCTACGAGCAGTACTTC	CASSQDSYEQYF
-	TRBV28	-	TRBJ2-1	TGTGCCAGCAGTTTATCCGTGCGGGTAATGGGACAGTTCTTC	CASSLSVRVMGQFF
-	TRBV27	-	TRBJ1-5	TGTGCCAGCAGTTTAGTACCGCTGGGGGCGGCCCGTCATCAGCCCCAGCATTTT	CASSLVPLGAARHQPQHF
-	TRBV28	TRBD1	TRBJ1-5	TGTGCCAGCAGCGGGACAGGGGGCCTAAATGGCAATCAGCCCCAGCATTTT	CASSGTGGLNGNQPQHF
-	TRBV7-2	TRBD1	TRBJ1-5	TGTGCCAGCAGCCGGGACAGGGGCTTTCCTCCCCAGCATTTT	CASSRDRGFPPQHF
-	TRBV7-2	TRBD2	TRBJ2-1	TGTGCCAGCAGCTTAGGGGGGTTGGCGGGAGTCCGGTACAATGAGCAGTTCTTC	CASSLGGLAGVRYNEQFF
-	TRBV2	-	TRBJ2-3	TGTGCCAGCAGTGACCCGGGGAGCACAGATACGCAGTATTTT	CASSDPGSTDTQYF
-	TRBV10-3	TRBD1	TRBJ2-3	TGTGCCATCAGTGTCGACAGGGGGCATGCAGATACGCAGTATTTT	CAISVDRGHADTQYF
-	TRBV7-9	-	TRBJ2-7	TGTGCCAGCAGCTTAGATCCCCCTAAAAGCTCCTACGAGCAGTACTTC	CASSLDPPKSSYEQYF
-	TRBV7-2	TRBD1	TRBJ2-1	TGTGCCAGCAGCCTTGGACAGGGTCCCCTATCCCCCGGGCAGTTCTTC	CASSLGQGPLSPGQFF
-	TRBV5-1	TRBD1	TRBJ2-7	TGCGCCAGCAGCGGTCTTCCGGGACAGGGGTCCTACGAGCAGTACTTC	CASSGLPGQGSYEQYF
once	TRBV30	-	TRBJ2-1	TGTGCCTGGAGACAGGGCAATGAGCAGTTCTTC	CAWRQGNEQFF
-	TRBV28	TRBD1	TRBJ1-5	TGTGCCAGCAGTAGGGGGACAGCTCAGCCCCAGCATTTT	CASSRGTAQPQHF
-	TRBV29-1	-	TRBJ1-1	TGCAGCGTTGAAGATCGGCGACTCACGGGCACTGAAGCTTTCTTT	CSVEDRRLTGTEAFF
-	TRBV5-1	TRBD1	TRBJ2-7	TGCGCCAGCAGCTCAGACAGGGGCTACGAGCAGTACTTC	CASSSDRGYEQYF
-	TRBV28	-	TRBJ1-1	TGTGCCAGCAGTTTAGGGGCCTGGGGAGCTTTCTTT	CASSLGAWGAFF
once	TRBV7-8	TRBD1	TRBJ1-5	TGTGCCAGCAGCTTAACTTCGACAGGGACCAGCAATCAGCCCCAGCATTTT	CASSLTSTGTSNQPQHF
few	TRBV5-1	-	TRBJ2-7	TGCGCCAGCAGTGTTGGAGGAAGCTCCTACGAGCAGTACTTC	CASSVGGSSYEQYF
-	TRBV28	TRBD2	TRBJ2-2	TGTGCCAGCAGTCTAGCGGGAGTTAACGGGGAGCTGTTTTTT	CASSLAGVNGELFF
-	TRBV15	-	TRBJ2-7	TGTGCCACCAGCAGAGATGGCCCCTGGGTGGGGGCGCAAACCTACGAGCAGTACTTC	CATSRDGPWVGAQTYEQYF
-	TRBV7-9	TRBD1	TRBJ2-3	TGTGCCAGCAGCACAGGGGGACACTACACAGATACGCAGTATTTT	CASSTGGHYTDTQYF
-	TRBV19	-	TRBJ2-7	TGTGCCAGTAGTATCTCTAGGACAGTCTCCTACGAGCAGTACTTC	CASSISRTVSYEQYF
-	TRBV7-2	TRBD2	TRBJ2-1	TGTGCCAGCAGCATGAGGACTAGCGGGTTTCCCAATGAGCAGTTCTTC	CASSMRTSGFPNEQFF
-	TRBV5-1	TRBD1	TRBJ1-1	TGCGCCAGCAGCTCCGGACAGGGGACGAACACTGAAGCTTTCTTT	CASSSGQGTNTEAFF
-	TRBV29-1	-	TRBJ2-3	TGCAGCGTTGCTGGTGTGCGACAGTTCAGCACAGATACGCAGTATTTT	CSVAGVRQFSTDTQYF
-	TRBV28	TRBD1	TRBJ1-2	TGTGCCAGCAGCTCAACAGGGGCGGATGGCTACACCTTC	CASSSTGADGYTF
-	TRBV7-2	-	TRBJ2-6	TGTGCCAGCAGCTTAGTATCTGGGGCCAACGTCCTGACTTTC	CASSLVSGANVLTF
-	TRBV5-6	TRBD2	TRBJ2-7	TGTGCCAGCAGCTTGGGGGGCGAGATAGCGGGAGTACACGAGCAGTACTTC	CASSLGGEIAGVHEQYF
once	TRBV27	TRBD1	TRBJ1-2	TGTGCCAGCAGTCAACAGGGGGCGGGGGGCTACACCTTC	CASSQQGAGGYTF
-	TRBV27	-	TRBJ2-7	TGTGCCAGCAGCCAGACAGGAACCTACGAGCAGTACTTC	CASSQTGTYEQYF
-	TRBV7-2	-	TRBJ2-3	TGTGCCAGCAGCCCCAAGGCCACCCCCAGGCCCTACACAGATACGCAGTATTTT	CASSPKATPRPYTDTQYF